The following is a TCR beta chain sequence with its context. This CDR3 region has 16 residues. In germline, CDR1 is SGHRS, CDR2 YFSETQ. V lost 4 bases, J lost 6 bases, and 12 bases stayed unmatched. This sample was taken from a study of T cells after somatic rescue of genetic block. Sequencing was performed with immunoSEQ multiplex PCR; in TCRdb, only in-frame clones are kept and a portion is missing. This repertoire shows over 9,500 clones, over 65% found once; its top ten account for about 20%. The sequenced material came from peripheral blood mononuclear cells (PBMCs). The chain employs TRBV5-1 and TRBJ2-1; the match to TRBD2 covers 8 bases. The source is a boy younger than 18. The CDR3 region has the DNA TGCGCCAGCAGCCCACTGGGGGGCGGGGGGCCCAATGAGCAGTTCTTC. The encoded protein is CASSPLGGGGPNEQFF.